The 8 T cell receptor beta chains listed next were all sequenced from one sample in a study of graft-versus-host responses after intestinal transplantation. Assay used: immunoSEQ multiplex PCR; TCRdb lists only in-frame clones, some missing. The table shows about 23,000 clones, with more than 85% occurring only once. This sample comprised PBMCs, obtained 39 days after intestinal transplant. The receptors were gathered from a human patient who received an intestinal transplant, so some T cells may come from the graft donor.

The CDR3 sequence: CASSLGQQETQYF. In DNA form, the CDR3 reads TGTGCCAGCAGCTTAGGGCAACAAGAGACCCAGTACTTC. This chain connects TRBV7-8 to TRBJ2-5; no definite D call. CDR1 and CDR2 from the germline V gene are SGHVS and FQNEAQ. Trimming stripped 1 base from V and 2 bases from J, with 5 bases between. The CDR3 is made up of 13 amino acids.

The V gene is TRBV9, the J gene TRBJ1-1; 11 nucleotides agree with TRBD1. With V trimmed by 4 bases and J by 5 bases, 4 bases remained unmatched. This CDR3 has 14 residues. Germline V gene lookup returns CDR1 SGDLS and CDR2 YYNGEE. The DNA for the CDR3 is TGTGCCAGCAGCCCAGGACAGGGGGCAACTGAAGCTTTCTTT. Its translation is CASSPGQGATEAFF.

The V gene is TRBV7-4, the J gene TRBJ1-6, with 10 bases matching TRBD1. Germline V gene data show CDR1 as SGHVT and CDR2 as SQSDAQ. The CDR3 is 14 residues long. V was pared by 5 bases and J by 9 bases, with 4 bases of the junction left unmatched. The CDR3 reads CASSRDRGGSPLHF. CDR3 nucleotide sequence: TGTGCCAGCAGCCGGGACAGGGGAGGTTCACCCCTCCACTTT.

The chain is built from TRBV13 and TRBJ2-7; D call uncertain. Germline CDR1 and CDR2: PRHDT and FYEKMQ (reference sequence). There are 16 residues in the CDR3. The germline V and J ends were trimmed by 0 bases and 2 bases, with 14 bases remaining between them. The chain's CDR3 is CASSLGAATGAYEQYF. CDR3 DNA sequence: TGTGCCAGCAGCTTAGGGGCGGCGACTGGGGCCTACGAGCAGTACTTC.

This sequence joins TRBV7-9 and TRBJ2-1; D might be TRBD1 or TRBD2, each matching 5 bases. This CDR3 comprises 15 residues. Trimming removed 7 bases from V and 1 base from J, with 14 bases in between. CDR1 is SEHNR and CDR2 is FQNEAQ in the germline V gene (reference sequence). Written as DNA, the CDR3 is TGTGCCAGCATGTGGGGGTTTGAATCCTACAATGAGCAGTTCTTC. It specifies CASMWGFESYNEQFF.

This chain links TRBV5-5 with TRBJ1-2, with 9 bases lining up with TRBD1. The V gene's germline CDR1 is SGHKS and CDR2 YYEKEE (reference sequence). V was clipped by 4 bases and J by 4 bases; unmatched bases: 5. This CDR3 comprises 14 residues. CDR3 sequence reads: CASSHRDRVYGYTF. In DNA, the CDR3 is TGTGCCAGCAGCCACCGGGACAGGGTCTATGGCTACACCTTC.

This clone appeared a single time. CDR3 coding DNA: TGTGCCAGCAGTGGAGGGGGAAGAAGCTCCTACGAGCAGTACTTC. Protein sequence: CASSGGGRSSYEQYF. The chain recombines TRBV28 with TRBJ2-7; D may be TRBD1 or TRBD2 (6 bases each). This CDR3 spans 15 amino acids. Per the germline V gene, CDR1 is MDHEN and CDR2 is SYDVKM. V was pared by 5 bases and J by 0 bases, with 14 bases between.

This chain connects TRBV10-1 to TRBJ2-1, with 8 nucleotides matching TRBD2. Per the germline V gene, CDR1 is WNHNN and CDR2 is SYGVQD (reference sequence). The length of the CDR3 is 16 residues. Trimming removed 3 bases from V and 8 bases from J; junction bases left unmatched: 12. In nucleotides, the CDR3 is TGCGCCAGCAGTGAAATCCCCCGGGAGGGCCCTGATGAGCAGTTCTTC. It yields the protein CASSEIPREGPDEQFF.